Listed below are T cell receptor beta chains from one sample, sequenced in a study of blood T cell repertoires in COVID-19. Here immunoSEQ multiplex PCR was the method, and the copy in TCRdb shows in-frame clones only, minus some. The table records 140,000 or so clones, around nine tenths of them present only once. Sequencing was performed on peripheral blood. The receptors shown here come from a man aged 55 to 70 with active or convalescent COVID-19. Each CDR3 is given with its conserved first and last residue. Fields, in order: J gene, clone size, V gene, CDR3 length, D gene, CDR3 DNA, CDR3 protein. D genes are given only for firm matches. Size is stated for part of the rows, as once, few or many counts, or as a class when the clone is expanded.

TRBJ1-2 | once | TRBV25-1 | 17 | TRBD1 | TGTGCCAGCAGTGAATTACTGGCAGGGGGTAGGGACTATGGCTACACCTTC | CASSELLAGGRDYGYTF
TRBJ2-5 | - | TRBV28 | 18 | TRBD2 | TGTGCCAGCAGTTTACCCCTCGGACTAGCGGATATCCAAGAGACCCAGTACTTC | CASSLPLGLADIQETQYF
TRBJ1-5 | once | TRBV28 | 16 | TRBD1 | TGTGCCAGCAAGAGGCAGGGGGGCGACGTTAATCAGCCCCAGCATTTT | CASKRQGGDVNQPQHF
TRBJ2-1 | once | TRBV7-6 | 15 | TRBD2 | TGTGCCAGCAGCGCGCGGGGGGCGGCCCTCAATGAGCAGTTCTTC | CASSARGAALNEQFF
TRBJ2-3 | - | TRBV2 | 14 | TRBD2 | TGTGCCGCCAGGGAGGCTAGCGGGAGGGATACGCAGTATTTT | CAAREASGRDTQYF
TRBJ2-2 | - | TRBV29-1 | 13 | - | TGCAGCGTAGACACCGCGAACACCGGGGAGCTGTTTTTT | CSVDTANTGELFF
TRBJ2-7 | - | TRBV27 | 15 | - | TGTGCCAGCAGTCCCGACCGGGTGGCTTACCACGAGCAGTACTTC | CASSPDRVAYHEQYF
TRBJ2-7 | - | TRBV7-6 | 16 | TRBD1 | TGTGCCAGCAGCTTAGGGGGGACAGGGATGGGCTACGAGCAGTACTTC | CASSLGGTGMGYEQYF
TRBJ2-5 | - | TRBV3-1/TRBV3-2 | 17 | - | TGTGCCAGCAGCCAAGGGAGAAGCGGTAATTATGAAGAGACCCAGTACTTC | CASSQGRSGNYEETQYF
TRBJ1-3 | once | TRBV5-1 | 14 | TRBD1 | TGCGCCAGCAGCCCTGGACAGGTCGGAAACACCATATATTTT | CASSPGQVGNTIYF
TRBJ1-6 | - | TRBV6-4 | 15 | TRBD1 | TGTGCCAGCAGTGCGACAGGGGGGTATAATTCACCCCTCCACTTT | CASSATGGYNSPLHF
TRBJ1-1 | - | TRBV18 | 14 | - | TGTGCCAGCTCACCAGGGACACAGAACACTGAAGCTTTCTTT | CASSPGTQNTEAFF
TRBJ1-2 | - | TRBV15 | 16 | TRBD1 | TGTGCCACCAGCAGAGATTTAGGACAGGGGGCGCAAGGCTACACCTTC | CATSRDLGQGAQGYTF
TRBJ2-5 | - | TRBV20-1 | 12 | - | TGCAGTGCTAGTTCGTACGGCGGGACCCAGTACTTC | CSASSYGGTQYF
TRBJ2-2 | - | TRBV15 | 17 | TRBD1 | TGTGCCACCAGCAGAAAAAAGGGACAGGGGAACACCGGGGAGCTGTTTTTT | CATSRKKGQGNTGELFF
TRBJ1-1 | - | TRBV19 | 15 | - | TGTGCCAGTAGTATGGCAGGGAAAGGGAACACTGAAGCTTTCTTT | CASSMAGKGNTEAFF
TRBJ2-3 | - | TRBV7-3 | 14 | - | TGTGCCAGCAGCTCGGGTCGGCCTCCAGATACGCAGTATTTT | CASSSGRPPDTQYF
TRBJ2-3 | - | TRBV29-1 | 15 | TRBD1 | TGCAGCGTTGTAAAGAGACAGGGGCTTAAAGATACGCAGTATTTT | CSVVKRQGLKDTQYF
TRBJ1-2 | once | TRBV28 | 15 | - | TGTGCCAGCAGTTTCGGCGGGGCCTCGCCCTATGGCTACACCTTC | CASSFGGASPYGYTF
TRBJ2-7 | - | TRBV6-2/TRBV6-3 | 14 | TRBD2 | TGTGCCAGCAGTCGATCTAGCGGGAGGGCCCTTCAAGACTTC | CASSRSSGRALQDF
TRBJ2-7 | - | TRBV7-6 | 15 | TRBD2 | TGTGCCAGCAGCATTTCTAGCGGGAGCCTAGGCGAGCAGTACTTC | CASSISSGSLGEQYF
TRBJ2-6 | - | TRBV5-5 | 17 | - | TGTGCCAGCAGCTTGGCCGTGTCAGGGTCTGGGGCCAACGTCCTGACTTTC | CASSLAVSGSGANVLTF
TRBJ2-1 | once | TRBV6-5 | 13 | - | TGTGCCAGCAGCCAGACTAGACGGGGCGAGCAGTTCTTC | CASSQTRRGEQFF
TRBJ2-1 | - | TRBV25-1 | 16 | TRBD2 | TGTGCCAGCAGTCACACCAGTAGCGGGAGCTACAATGAGCAGTTCTTC | CASSHTSSGSYNEQFF
TRBJ2-7 | once | TRBV30 | 11 | - | TGTGCCTGGAGCGTAACATACGAGCAGTACTTC | CAWSVTYEQYF
TRBJ1-2 | - | TRBV4-2 | 16 | - | TGTGCCAGCAGCCCCTACTGGCGGGGTGCGAACTATGGCTACACCTTC | CASSPYWRGANYGYTF
TRBJ2-1 | - | TRBV6-5 | 16 | TRBD2 | TGTGCCAGCAGTTTTTTCGGGACTAGCGGGAGGGGTGAGCAGTTCTTC | CASSFFGTSGRGEQFF
TRBJ2-6 | - | TRBV3-1/TRBV3-2 | 17 | TRBD2 | TGTGCCAGCAGTACTAGCGGGGGACGCTCTGGGGCCAACGTCCTGACTTTC | CASSTSGGRSGANVLTF
TRBJ2-7 | - | TRBV6-5 | 14 | TRBD1 | TGTGCCAGCAGAGGGACAGGGGGACCCGGGGAGCAGTACTTC | CASRGTGGPGEQYF
TRBJ2-5 | - | TRBV29-1 | 11 | - | TGCAGCGTGGACTCGATTGGGACCCAGTACTTC | CSVDSIGTQYF
TRBJ2-7 | - | TRBV11-2 | 14 | TRBD2 | TGTGCCAGCAGTTTTGGCGGGGGGTGGTACGAGCAGTACTTC | CASSFGGGWYEQYF
TRBJ1-4 | - | TRBV28 | 16 | - | TGTGCCAGCAGTTTAATCCCGGGATTTGGGGTAGAAAAACTGTTTTTT | CASSLIPGFGVEKLFF
TRBJ2-3 | - | TRBV9 | 14 | - | TGTGCCAGCAGCGTAGGGTCCGCGGCGGATACGCAGTATTTT | CASSVGSAADTQYF
TRBJ1-4 | once | TRBV7-8 | 17 | TRBD1 | TGTGCCAGCAGCCCATATCCTCCAGACAGGGGGGGGGAAAAACTGTTTTTT | CASSPYPPDRGGEKLFF
TRBJ2-3 | - | TRBV9 | 16 | - | TGTGCCAGCAGCCCTTCCACGTCAACTAGCACAGATACGCAGTATTTT | CASSPSTSTSTDTQYF
TRBJ2-3 | once | TRBV6-6 | 16 | TRBD1 | TGTGCCAGCAGTCGTGGACAGGGGGCATGGGCAGATACGCAGTATTTT | CASSRGQGAWADTQYF
TRBJ2-7 | - | TRBV28 | 16 | TRBD2 | TGTGCCAGCAGTTTACCAACTAGCGGGAGACGGTACGAGCAGTACTTC | CASSLPTSGRRYEQYF
TRBJ2-3 | - | TRBV7-7 | 15 | TRBD2 | TGTGCTAGCAGCCGTAGCGGGAGCGGTACAGATACGCAGTATTTT | CASSRSGSGTDTQYF
TRBJ1-1 | - | TRBV18 | 17 | - | TGTGCCAGCTCACCACCAGGGGTTCAGGGGATGAACACTGAAGCTTTCTTT | CASSPPGVQGMNTEAFF
TRBJ2-5 | - | TRBV11-2 | 11 | - | TGTGCCAGCAGCCTGCAAGAGACCCAGTACTTC | CASSLQETQYF
TRBJ1-3 | - | TRBV9 | 19 | - | TGTGCCAGCAGCGTAGAGGGGCGGTCAGCCACCTCCTCTGGAAACACCATATATTTT | CASSVEGRSATSSGNTIYF
TRBJ2-3 | - | TRBV15 | 16 | - | TGTGCCACCAGCAGAGAGATGGCAGTTAGCACAGATACGCAGTATTTT | CATSREMAVSTDTQYF
TRBJ1-2 | - | TRBV29-1 | 14 | TRBD1 | TGCAGCGTTGTTGACTCCGGGACAGGGGATGGCTACACCTTC | CSVVDSGTGDGYTF
TRBJ1-1 | - | TRBV28 | 14 | - | TGTGCCAGCAGTTCCGGACACCCGAACACTGAAGCTTTCTTT | CASSSGHPNTEAFF
TRBJ1-5 | - | TRBV5-1 | 15 | - | TGCGCCAGCAGTGAACAGGGAGCAAGCAATCAGCCCCAGCATTTT | CASSEQGASNQPQHF
TRBJ2-1 | - | TRBV30 | 13 | - | TGTGCCTGGGGCAGGCCATCACGGAATGAGCAGTTCTTC | CAWGRPSRNEQFF
TRBJ1-6 | - | TRBV29-1 | 14 | TRBD1 | TGCAGCGTTGGGGTGGGACAGGGGAATTCACCCCTCCACTTT | CSVGVGQGNSPLHF